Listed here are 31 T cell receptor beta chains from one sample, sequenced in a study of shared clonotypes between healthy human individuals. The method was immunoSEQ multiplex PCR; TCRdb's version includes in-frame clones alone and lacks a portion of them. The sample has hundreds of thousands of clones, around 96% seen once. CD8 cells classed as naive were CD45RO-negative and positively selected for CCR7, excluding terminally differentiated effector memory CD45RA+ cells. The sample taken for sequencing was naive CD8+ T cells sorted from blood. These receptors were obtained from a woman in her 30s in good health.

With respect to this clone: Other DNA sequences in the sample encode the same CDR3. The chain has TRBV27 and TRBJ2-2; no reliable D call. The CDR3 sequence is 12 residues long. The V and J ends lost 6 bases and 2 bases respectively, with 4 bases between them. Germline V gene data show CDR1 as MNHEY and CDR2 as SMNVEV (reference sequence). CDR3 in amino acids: CASSFNTGELFF. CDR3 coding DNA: TGTGCCAGCAGCTTCAACACCGGGGAGCTGTTTTTT.

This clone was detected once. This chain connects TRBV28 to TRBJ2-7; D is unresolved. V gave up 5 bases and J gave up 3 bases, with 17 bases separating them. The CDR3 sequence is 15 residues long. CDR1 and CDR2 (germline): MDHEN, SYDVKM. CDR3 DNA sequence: TGTGCCAGCAGTCCCCTTATCGACAATCTCTACGAGCAGTACTTC. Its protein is CASSPLIDNLYEQYF.

The CDR3: CSGGGPYEQYF. CDR3 in DNA: TGCAGCGGGGGGGGCCCCTACGAGCAGTACTTC. This chain uses TRBV29-1 with TRBJ2-7, with D perhaps matching TRBD2 (7 bases). Germline V gene sequence: CDR1 SQVTM, CDR2 ANQGSEA. This CDR3 comprises 11 residues. V was shortened by 7 bases and J by 2 bases, with 9 bases between the two germline ends.

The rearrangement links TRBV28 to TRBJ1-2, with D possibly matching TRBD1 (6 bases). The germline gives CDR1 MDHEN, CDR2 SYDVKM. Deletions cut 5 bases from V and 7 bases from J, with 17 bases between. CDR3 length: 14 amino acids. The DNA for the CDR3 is TGTGCCAGCAGTCTCCCGGGACAATCGACTGGCTACACCTTC. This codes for CASSLPGQSTGYTF.

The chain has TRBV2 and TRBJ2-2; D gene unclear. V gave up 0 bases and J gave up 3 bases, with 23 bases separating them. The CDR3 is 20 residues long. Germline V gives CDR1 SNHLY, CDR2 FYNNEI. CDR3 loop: CASSEAWLSYSDRYTGELFF. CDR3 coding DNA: TGTGCCAGCAGTGAAGCATGGTTAAGTTATTCGGACCGATACACCGGGGAGCTGTTTTTT.

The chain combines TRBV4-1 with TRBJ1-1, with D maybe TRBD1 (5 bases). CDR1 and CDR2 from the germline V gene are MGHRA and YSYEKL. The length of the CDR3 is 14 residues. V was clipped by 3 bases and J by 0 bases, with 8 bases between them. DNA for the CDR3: TGCGCCAGCAGCCACCGGGGCATGAACACTGAAGCTTTCTTT. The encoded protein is CASSHRGMNTEAFF.

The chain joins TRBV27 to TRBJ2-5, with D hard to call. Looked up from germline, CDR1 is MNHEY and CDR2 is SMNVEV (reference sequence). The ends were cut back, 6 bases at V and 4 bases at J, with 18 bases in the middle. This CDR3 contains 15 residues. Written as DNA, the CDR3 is TGTGCCAGCAGCCCGGGCTCGTCGACGGGAGAGACCCAGTACTTC. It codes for CASSPGSSTGETQYF.

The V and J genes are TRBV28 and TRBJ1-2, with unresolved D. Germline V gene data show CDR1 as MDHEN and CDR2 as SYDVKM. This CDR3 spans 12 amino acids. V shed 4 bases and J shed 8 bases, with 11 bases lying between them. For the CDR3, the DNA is TGTGCCAGCAGTTCAAAACTGTTCGGCTACACCTTC. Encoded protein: CASSSKLFGYTF.

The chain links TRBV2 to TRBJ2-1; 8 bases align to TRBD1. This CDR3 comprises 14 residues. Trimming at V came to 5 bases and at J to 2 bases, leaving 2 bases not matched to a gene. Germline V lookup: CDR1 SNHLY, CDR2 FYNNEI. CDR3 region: CASSMDRAYNEQFF. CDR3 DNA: TGTGCCAGCAGTATGGACAGGGCCTACAATGAGCAGTTCTTC.

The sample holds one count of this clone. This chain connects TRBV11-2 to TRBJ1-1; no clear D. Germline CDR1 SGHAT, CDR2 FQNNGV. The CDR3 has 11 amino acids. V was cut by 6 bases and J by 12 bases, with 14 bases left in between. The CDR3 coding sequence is TGTGCCAGCAGTCTTGGCATAGGTTCTTTCTTT. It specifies CASSLGIGSFF.

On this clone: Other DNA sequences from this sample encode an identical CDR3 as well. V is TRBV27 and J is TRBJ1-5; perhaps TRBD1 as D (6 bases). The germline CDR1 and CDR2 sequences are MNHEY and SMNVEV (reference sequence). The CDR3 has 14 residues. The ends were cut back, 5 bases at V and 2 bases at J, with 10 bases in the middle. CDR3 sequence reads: CASSPPGGNQPQHF. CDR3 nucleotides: TGTGCCAGCAGTCCTCCAGGGGGCAATCAGCCCCAGCATTTT.

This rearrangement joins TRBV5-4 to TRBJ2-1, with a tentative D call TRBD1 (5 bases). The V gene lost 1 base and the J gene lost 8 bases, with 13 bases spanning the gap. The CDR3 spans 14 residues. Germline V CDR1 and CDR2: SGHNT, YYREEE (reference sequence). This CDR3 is CASSLQGWFDEQFF. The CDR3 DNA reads TGTGCCAGCAGCTTGCAGGGTTGGTTTGATGAGCAGTTCTTC.

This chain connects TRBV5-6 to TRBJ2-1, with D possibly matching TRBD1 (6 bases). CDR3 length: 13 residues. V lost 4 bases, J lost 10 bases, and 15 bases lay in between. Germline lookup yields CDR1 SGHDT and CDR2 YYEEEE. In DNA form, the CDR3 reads TGTGCCAGCAGCCCAACCGAAGGGGGAGAGCAGTTCTTC. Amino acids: CASSPTEGGEQFF.

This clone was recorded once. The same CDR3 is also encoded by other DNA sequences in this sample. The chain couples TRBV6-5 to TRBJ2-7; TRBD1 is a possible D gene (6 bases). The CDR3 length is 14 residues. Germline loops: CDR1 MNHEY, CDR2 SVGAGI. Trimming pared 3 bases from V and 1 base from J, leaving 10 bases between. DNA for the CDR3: TGTGCCAGCAGTTATGGGGGCGGGTCCTACGAGCAGTACTTC. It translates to CASSYGGGSYEQYF.

The CDR3: CASMRNSGSEQYF. The CDR3, as DNA: TGCGCCAGCATGCGGAATAGCGGTAGCGAGCAGTACTTC. This chain links TRBV5-1 with TRBJ2-7; maybe TRBD2 (6 bases). Trimming pared 6 bases from V and 6 bases from J, leaving 16 bases between. There are 13 residues in the CDR3. Germline V lookup: CDR1 SGHRS, CDR2 YFSETQ.

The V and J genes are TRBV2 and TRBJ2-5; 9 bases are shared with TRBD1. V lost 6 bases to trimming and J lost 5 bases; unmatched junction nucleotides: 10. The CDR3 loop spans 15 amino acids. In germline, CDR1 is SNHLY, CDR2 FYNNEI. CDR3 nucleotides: TGTGCCAGCAGCTTGGATGCGACAGGGGGGGAGACCCAGTACTTC. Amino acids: CASSLDATGGETQYF.

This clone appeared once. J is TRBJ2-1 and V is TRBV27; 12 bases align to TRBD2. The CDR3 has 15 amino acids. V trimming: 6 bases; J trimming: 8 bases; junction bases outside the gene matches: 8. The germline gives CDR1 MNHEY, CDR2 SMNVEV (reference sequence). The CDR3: CASREPTSGRYEQFF. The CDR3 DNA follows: TGTGCCAGCAGGGAACCCACTAGCGGGAGGTATGAGCAGTTCTTC.

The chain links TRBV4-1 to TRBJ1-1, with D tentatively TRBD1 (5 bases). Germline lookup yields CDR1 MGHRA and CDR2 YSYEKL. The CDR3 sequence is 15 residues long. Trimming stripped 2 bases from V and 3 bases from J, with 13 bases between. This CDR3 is CASSQPFRGDTEAFF. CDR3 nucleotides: TGCGCCAGCAGCCAACCCTTTCGGGGGGACACTGAAGCTTTCTTT.

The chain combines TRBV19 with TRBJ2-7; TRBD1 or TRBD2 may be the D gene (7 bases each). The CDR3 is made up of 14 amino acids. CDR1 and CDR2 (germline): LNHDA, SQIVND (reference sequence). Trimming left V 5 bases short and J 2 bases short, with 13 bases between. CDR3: CASSYAGGAYEQYF. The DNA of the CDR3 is TGTGCCAGTAGTTACGCAGGGGGGGCCTACGAGCAGTACTTC.

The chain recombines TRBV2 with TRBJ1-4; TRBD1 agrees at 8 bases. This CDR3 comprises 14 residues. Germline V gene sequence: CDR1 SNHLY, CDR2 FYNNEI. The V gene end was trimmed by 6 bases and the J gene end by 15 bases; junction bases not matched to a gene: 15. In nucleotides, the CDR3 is TGTGCCAGCAGCATCGGACAGGGCTTTGATGAGATGTTTTTT. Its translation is CASSIGQGFDEMFF.

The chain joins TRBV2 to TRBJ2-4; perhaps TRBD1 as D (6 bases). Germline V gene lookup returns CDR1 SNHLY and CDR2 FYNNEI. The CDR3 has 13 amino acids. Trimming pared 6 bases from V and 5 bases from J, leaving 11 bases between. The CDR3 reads CASRGDTENIQYF. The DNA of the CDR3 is TGTGCCAGCAGAGGGGACACAGAAAACATTCAGTACTTC.

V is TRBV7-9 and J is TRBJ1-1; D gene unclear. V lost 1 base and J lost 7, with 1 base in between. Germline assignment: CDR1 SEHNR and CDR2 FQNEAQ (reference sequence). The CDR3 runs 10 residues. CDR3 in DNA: TGTGCCAGCAGCTTAGATGAAGCTTTCTTT. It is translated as CASSLDEAFF.

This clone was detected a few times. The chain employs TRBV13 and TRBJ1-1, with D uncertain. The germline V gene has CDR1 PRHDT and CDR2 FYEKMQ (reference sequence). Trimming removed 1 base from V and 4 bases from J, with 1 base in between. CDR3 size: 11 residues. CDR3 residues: CASSLVTEAFF. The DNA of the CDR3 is TGTGCCAGCAGCTTAGTCACTGAAGCTTTCTTT.

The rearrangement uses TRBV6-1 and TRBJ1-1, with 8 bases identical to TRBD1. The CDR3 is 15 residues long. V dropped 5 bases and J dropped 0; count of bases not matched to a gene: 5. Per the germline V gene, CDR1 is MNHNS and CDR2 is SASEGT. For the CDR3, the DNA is TGTGCCAGCAGTCAACGGGACAGGTTGAACACTGAAGCTTTCTTT. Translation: CASSQRDRLNTEAFF.

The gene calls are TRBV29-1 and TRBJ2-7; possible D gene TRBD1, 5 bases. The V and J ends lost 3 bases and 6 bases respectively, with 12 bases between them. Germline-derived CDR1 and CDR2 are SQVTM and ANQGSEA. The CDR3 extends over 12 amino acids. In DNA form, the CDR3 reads TGCAGCGTTGAGGTTTCAGGGTCCGAGCAGTACTTC. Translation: CSVEVSGSEQYF.

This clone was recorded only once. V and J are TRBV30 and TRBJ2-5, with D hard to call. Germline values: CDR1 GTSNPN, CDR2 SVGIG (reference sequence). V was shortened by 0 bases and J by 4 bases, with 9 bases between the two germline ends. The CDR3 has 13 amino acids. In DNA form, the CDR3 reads TGTGCCTGGAGTGTAGGTTCTCTAGAGACCCAGTACTTC. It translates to CAWSVGSLETQYF.

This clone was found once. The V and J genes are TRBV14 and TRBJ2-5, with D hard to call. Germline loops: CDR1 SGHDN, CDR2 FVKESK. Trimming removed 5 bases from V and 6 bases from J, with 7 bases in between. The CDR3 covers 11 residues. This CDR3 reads CASSDFKTQYF. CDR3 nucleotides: TGTGCCAGCAGCGACTTTAAGACCCAGTACTTC.

CDR3 in DNA: TGTGCCAGCAAGCGTCTCCCCGCGGGAAATTACGAGCAGTACTTC. It codes for CASKRLPAGNYEQYF. The gene calls are TRBV28 and TRBJ2-7, with D perhaps TRBD2 (6 bases). V lost 7 bases and J lost 4, with 20 bases in between. The CDR3 runs to 15 residues. Germline loops: CDR1 MDHEN, CDR2 SYDVKM.

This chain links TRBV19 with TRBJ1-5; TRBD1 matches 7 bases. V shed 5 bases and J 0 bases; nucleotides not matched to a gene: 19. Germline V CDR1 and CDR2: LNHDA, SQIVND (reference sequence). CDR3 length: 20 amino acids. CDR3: CASSPPGPVDRAYSNQPQHF. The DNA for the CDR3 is TGTGCCAGTAGTCCCCCAGGCCCAGTTGACAGGGCCTATAGCAATCAGCCCCAGCATTTT. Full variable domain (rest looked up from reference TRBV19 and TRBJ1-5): DGGITQSPKYLFRKEGQNVTLSCEQNLNHDAMYWYRQDPGQGLRLIYYSQIVNDFQKGDIAEGYSVSREKKESFPLTVTSAQKNPTAFYLCASSPPGPVDRAYSNQPQHFGDGTRLSIL.

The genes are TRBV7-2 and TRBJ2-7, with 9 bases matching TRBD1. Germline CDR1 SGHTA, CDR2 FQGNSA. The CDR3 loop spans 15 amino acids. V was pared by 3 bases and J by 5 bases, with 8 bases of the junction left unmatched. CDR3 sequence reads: CASSLGWDREHEQYF. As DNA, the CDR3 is TGTGCCAGCAGCTTGGGTTGGGACAGGGAACACGAGCAGTACTTC. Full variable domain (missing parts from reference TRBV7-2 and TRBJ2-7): GAGVSQSPSNKVTEKGKDVELRCDPISGHTALYWYRQSLGQGLEFLIYFQGNSAPDKSGLPSDRFSAERTGGSVSTLTIQRTQQEDSAVYLCASSLGWDREHEQYFGPGTRLTVT.

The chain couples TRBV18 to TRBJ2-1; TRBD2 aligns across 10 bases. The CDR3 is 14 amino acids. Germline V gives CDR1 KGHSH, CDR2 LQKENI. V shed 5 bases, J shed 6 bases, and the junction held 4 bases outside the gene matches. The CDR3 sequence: CASSESGRANEQFF. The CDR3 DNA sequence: TGTGCCAGCTCAGAAAGCGGGAGGGCCAATGAGCAGTTCTTC.